A selection of T cell receptor beta chains follows, all from one sample in a study of T cells in Graves' hyperthyroidism and ophthalmopathy. TCRdb used MiXCR to reprocess the multiplex PCR reads, holding one entry per CDR3 protein. The repertoire includes roughly 740,000 distinct CDR3 sequences, about 15% of them detected once, and around 7.7% sits in the top ten. Sequencing used blood. The origin of the receptors is a man between 18 and 35 years old with Graves' hyperthyroidism. CDR3s include the opening cysteine and the closing phenylalanine or tryptophan. The D gene is left open where the match is weak. Expanded clones are given a class, and other clones once, few, many or no size at all.

j_call: TRBJ1-4; d_call: TRBD1; clone_size: many; v_call: TRBV28; cdr3_nt: TGTGCCAGCAGTTTGGGAACCGGGACAGTTAATGAAAAACTGTTTTTT; cdr3_aa: CASSLGTGTVNEKLFF
j_call: TRBJ1-3; d_call: .; clone_size: .; v_call: TRBV18; cdr3_nt: TGTGCCAGCTCACCAGGGCCGCTCTCTGGAAACACCATATATTTT; cdr3_aa: CASSPGPLSGNTIYF
j_call: TRBJ2-2; d_call: TRBD1; clone_size: .; v_call: TRBV12-3/TRBV12-4; cdr3_nt: TGTGCCAGCAGTTGGGACAGTACGAACACCGGGGAGCTGTTTTTT; cdr3_aa: CASSWDSTNTGELFF
j_call: TRBJ2-3; d_call: TRBD2; clone_size: many; v_call: TRBV20-1; cdr3_nt: TGCAGTGCTAGAGATCAGGCTAGCGGGCACACAGATACGCAGTATTTT; cdr3_aa: CSARDQASGHTDTQYF
j_call: TRBJ1-2; d_call: .; clone_size: many; v_call: TRBV27; cdr3_nt: TGTGCCAGCAGAGCGGCTGCGGGGGATGGCTACACCTTC; cdr3_aa: CASRAAAGDGYTF
j_call: TRBJ2-1; d_call: .; clone_size: .; v_call: TRBV6-4; cdr3_nt: TGTGCCAGCAGTTCCCTGCTTACCTACGAGCAGTTCTTC; cdr3_aa: CASSSLLTYEQFF
j_call: TRBJ2-3; d_call: .; clone_size: .; v_call: TRBV4-1; cdr3_nt: TGCGCCAGGGAGGACTTGTTCACAGATACGCAGTATTTT; cdr3_aa: CAREDLFTDTQYF
j_call: TRBJ1-4; d_call: .; clone_size: many; v_call: TRBV5-1; cdr3_nt: TGCGCCAGCAGCTTGCGCGGGACTGAAAAACTGTTTTTT; cdr3_aa: CASSLRGTEKLFF
j_call: TRBJ2-1; d_call: .; clone_size: .; v_call: TRBV9; cdr3_nt: TGTGCCAGCAGCGAAGGGGCGGGGCGGACCCCCTACAATGAGCAGTTCTTC; cdr3_aa: CASSEGAGRTPYNEQFF
j_call: TRBJ2-1; d_call: .; clone_size: few; v_call: TRBV28; cdr3_nt: TGTGCCAGCAGCTACAATGAAGGGGCAGATGAGCAGTTCTTC; cdr3_aa: CASSYNEGADEQFF
j_call: TRBJ2-1; d_call: .; clone_size: .; v_call: TRBV6-1; cdr3_nt: TGTGCCAGCAGACCCGGACGGGGAAATGAGCAGTTCTTC; cdr3_aa: CASRPGRGNEQFF
j_call: TRBJ2-7; d_call: TRBD2; clone_size: few; v_call: TRBV18; cdr3_nt: TGTGCCAGCTCACAAAGGACTAGAGTCCGGGAGCAGTACTTC; cdr3_aa: CASSQRTRVREQYF
j_call: TRBJ2-7; d_call: .; clone_size: .; v_call: TRBV18; cdr3_nt: TGTGCCAGCTCAGCACGGGCGGTCAGCTCCTACGAGCAGTACTTC; cdr3_aa: CASSARAVSSYEQYF
j_call: TRBJ2-3; d_call: TRBD2; clone_size: once; v_call: TRBV2; cdr3_nt: TGTGGTTTTTCCGGGAGGGCCACAGATACGCAGTATTTT; cdr3_aa: CGFSGRATDTQYF
j_call: TRBJ2-5; d_call: TRBD1; clone_size: many; v_call: TRBV7-2; cdr3_nt: TGTGCCAGCAGCTTAGGAGGGGGCTCAGAGACCCAGTACTTC; cdr3_aa: CASSLGGGSETQYF
j_call: TRBJ2-1; d_call: .; clone_size: .; v_call: TRBV14; cdr3_nt: TGTGCCAGCAGCCAAAAGCCTCGCCGGGTTCAACCCCGGAATGAGCAGTTCTTC; cdr3_aa: CASSQKPRRVQPRNEQFF
j_call: TRBJ2-7; d_call: .; clone_size: many; v_call: TRBV7-2; cdr3_nt: TGTGCCAGCAGCATCGGACGGGAGCAGTACTTC; cdr3_aa: CASSIGREQYF
j_call: TRBJ2-7; d_call: .; clone_size: .; v_call: TRBV27; cdr3_nt: TGTGCCAGCAAGCCGGGAAGCTCCTACGAGCAGTACTTC; cdr3_aa: CASKPGSSYEQYF
j_call: TRBJ2-1; d_call: .; clone_size: few; v_call: TRBV10-2; cdr3_nt: TGCGCCAGCAGTTGGGGGGAGACTTCCTACAATGAGCAGTTCTTC; cdr3_aa: CASSWGETSYNEQFF
j_call: TRBJ2-5; d_call: .; clone_size: few; v_call: TRBV11-2; cdr3_nt: TGTGCCAGCAGCCCGCCGGGACACCGCGGAAAGACCCAGTACTTC; cdr3_aa: CASSPPGHRGKTQYF
j_call: TRBJ2-1; d_call: TRBD2; clone_size: few; v_call: TRBV28; cdr3_nt: TGTGCGGCGGGAGGGATTGAGCAGTTCTTC; cdr3_aa: CAAGGIEQFF
j_call: TRBJ1-6; d_call: .; clone_size: .; v_call: TRBV7-9; cdr3_nt: TGTGCCAGCAGCTTAAGCACCCTCCACTTT; cdr3_aa: CASSLSTLHF
j_call: TRBJ1-1; d_call: .; clone_size: .; v_call: TRBV6-2/TRBV6-3; cdr3_nt: TGTGCCAGCACCGGAAACGAGGATGAAGCTTTCTTT; cdr3_aa: CASTGNEDEAFF
j_call: TRBJ2-2; d_call: .; clone_size: few; v_call: TRBV19; cdr3_nt: TGTGCCAGTAGCCCGGGGAGCCCCACCGGGGAGCTGTTTTTT; cdr3_aa: CASSPGSPTGELFF
j_call: TRBJ2-7; d_call: TRBD2; clone_size: many; v_call: TRBV10-3; cdr3_nt: TGTGCCATCAGTGACAAAAGACTAGCGACTCCTTACGAGCAGTACTTC; cdr3_aa: CAISDKRLATPYEQYF
j_call: TRBJ1-2; d_call: .; clone_size: many; v_call: TRBV2; cdr3_nt: TGTGCCAGCGGAAGCAGCCCCTATGGCTACACCTTC; cdr3_aa: CASGSSPYGYTF
j_call: TRBJ1-5; d_call: .; clone_size: few; v_call: TRBV20-1; cdr3_nt: TGCAGTGCTCCCCAGACCGTTTTGAGCAATCAGCCCCAGCATTTT; cdr3_aa: CSAPQTVLSNQPQHF
j_call: TRBJ2-1; d_call: TRBD2; clone_size: few; v_call: TRBV12-5; cdr3_nt: TGTGCTAGTGGGAAACCGGGACACTCACGGGGGGGCTCCTACAATGAGCAGTTCTTC; cdr3_aa: CASGKPGHSRGGSYNEQFF
j_call: TRBJ1-5; d_call: .; clone_size: few; v_call: TRBV30; cdr3_nt: TGTGCCTGGAGTGTATGGGGCAGCGGTCACAATCAGCCCCAGCATTTT; cdr3_aa: CAWSVWGSGHNQPQHF
j_call: TRBJ2-1; d_call: .; clone_size: .; v_call: TRBV24-1; cdr3_nt: TGTGCCACCAGTGTTTCGGGGAAGGAGCAGTTCTTC; cdr3_aa: CATSVSGKEQFF
j_call: TRBJ2-3; d_call: .; clone_size: many; v_call: TRBV6-2/TRBV6-3; cdr3_nt: TGTGCCAGCAGTGCTTGGAGCGGCACAGATACGCAGTATTTT; cdr3_aa: CASSAWSGTDTQYF
j_call: TRBJ1-4; d_call: .; clone_size: .; v_call: TRBV7-6; cdr3_nt: TGTGCCAGCAGCTTAGGTCAAAAACTGTTTTTT; cdr3_aa: CASSLGQKLFF
j_call: TRBJ1-5; d_call: .; clone_size: many; v_call: TRBV2; cdr3_nt: TGTGCCAGCAGTGCACAGGGTAAGGGTCAGCCCCAGCATTTT; cdr3_aa: CASSAQGKGQPQHF
j_call: TRBJ1-1; d_call: .; clone_size: many; v_call: TRBV6-1; cdr3_nt: TGTGCCAGCAGTGAATGGGGGGAGAACACTGAAGCTTTCTTT; cdr3_aa: CASSEWGENTEAFF
j_call: TRBJ2-3; d_call: TRBD1; clone_size: many; v_call: TRBV28; cdr3_nt: TGTGCCAGCAGACAAGACAGGGGGACTAGCACAGATACGCAGTATTTT; cdr3_aa: CASRQDRGTSTDTQYF
j_call: TRBJ1-2; d_call: .; clone_size: few; v_call: TRBV29-1; cdr3_nt: TGCAGCGTCGTCTTAACTCGAGACTATGGCTACACCTTC; cdr3_aa: CSVVLTRDYGYTF
j_call: TRBJ2-7; d_call: TRBD2; clone_size: many; v_call: TRBV28; cdr3_nt: TGTGCCAGCTCCAGCCTAGCGGCAAACTACGAGCAGTACTTC; cdr3_aa: CASSSLAANYEQYF
j_call: TRBJ2-1; d_call: TRBD2; clone_size: many; v_call: TRBV27; cdr3_nt: TGTGCCAGCAGTGATGGGACTAGCGGAGTAAATGAGCAGTTCTTC; cdr3_aa: CASSDGTSGVNEQFF
j_call: TRBJ2-1; d_call: TRBD2; clone_size: many; v_call: TRBV27; cdr3_nt: TGTGCCAGCAGTTTGACTAGCGGGAGTTTTAATGAGCAGTTCTTC; cdr3_aa: CASSLTSGSFNEQFF
j_call: TRBJ2-6; d_call: TRBD2; clone_size: few; v_call: TRBV7-8; cdr3_nt: TGTGCCAGCAGCTCAAACCGGGGACTAGCGGGAGTCCGCACTGGGGCCAACGTCCTGACTTTC; cdr3_aa: CASSSNRGLAGVRTGANVLTF
j_call: TRBJ2-6; d_call: TRBD1; clone_size: .; v_call: TRBV4-1; cdr3_nt: TGCGCCAGCAGCCTGCTCCACAGGGGATATAAGTCTGGGGCCAACGTCCTGACTTTC; cdr3_aa: CASSLLHRGYKSGANVLTF
j_call: TRBJ2-3; d_call: TRBD2; clone_size: many; v_call: TRBV3-1; cdr3_nt: TGTGCCAGCAGCCAAGTGGCCCCACTAGCGGGAGGACTAGAAGATACGCAGTATTTT; cdr3_aa: CASSQVAPLAGGLEDTQYF